The source of this T cell receptor beta chain is a study of shared clonotypes between healthy human individuals. Findings and limits, study-wide: Generally, estimated richness proved larger in naive subsets than it did in memory subsets.

A note on this clone: Its antigen is unknown.

This CDR3 has 16 amino acids. V was trimmed by 0 bases and J by 4 bases, leaving 12 bases between them. Germline V gene lookup returns CDR1 MNHNY and CDR2 SVGAGI (reference sequence). Deep was the level used in running the assay. For each subset, genomic DNA was distributed in equal portions over several immunoSEQ plates. Profiled with immunoSEQ multiplex PCR; TCRdb holds only in-frame clones, not every one. The profile shows around 2.1 million clones, 95% of them singletons. Sequenced: naive CD4+ T cells sorted from blood. Stated subset: CD45RA+ positively selected. The origin of this receptor is a man between 18 and 29 years old in good health. The rearrangement links TRBV6-6 to TRBJ2-2; the D call may be TRBD1 or TRBD2 (6 bases each). For the CDR3, the DNA is TGTGCCAGCAGTTACTCGGGGGGCGCAGTCACCGGGGAGCTGTTTTTT. Encoded protein: CASSYSGGAVTGELFF.